This TCR beta chain was recovered during a study of blood T cell repertoires in COVID-19. TCRdb's table, derived via immunoSEQ multiplex PCR, lists solely in-frame clones and lacks some. The data contain 300,000 to 450,000 clones, roughly nine tenths of them singletons. Looked up from germline, CDR1 is SGHVS and CDR2 is FNYEAQ. V lost 0 bases to trimming and J lost 6 bases, with 9 bases between them. This CDR3 is built from 14 residues. Residents of about two dozen US areas, aged roughly 18 to 95 years, made up the participants. The TCR sequence derives from a woman in her twenties or thirties who had recovered from COVID-19. The source material was PBMCs or T cells enriched from blood (not recorded which). V and J are TRBV7-6 and TRBJ2-1; weak D call: TRBD1 (5 bases). The CDR3 loop reads CASSLAAGPNEQFF. CDR3 sequence (DNA): TGTGCCAGCAGCTTAGCGGCAGGGCCCAATGAGCAGTTCTTC.